This T cell receptor (beta chain) came from a study of blood T cells in healthy people across ages. About the research overall: Capture via template switching afforded approximately one barcoded beta molecule per two T cells. Study-level findings and limits: As age increased, TCR beta diversity per million T cells fell in a roughly linear fashion.

The junction had 6 bases not matched to a gene; V was cut back by 6 bases and J by 3 bases. This CDR3 region has 13 residues. CDR1 is DFQATT, CDR2 SNEGSKA, per germline (reference sequence). Comments on this clonotype: The antigen remains undetermined.

The use of a sample-barcoded 5' primer and a J-beta primer mix characterized a second PCR of about 6 to 11 cycles. TCRdb passed the 5' RACE reads through MiXCR, listing each CDR3 protein once. The profile shows 650,000 to 950,000 distinct CDR3 sequences, under 45% of them singletons. Healthy Caucasian individuals from Russia aged roughly 6 to 100 were enrolled as donors. Total RNA was extracted at no less than 5 micrograms per sample. Material: blood. The chain links TRBV20-1 to TRBJ2-3, with 7 positions matching TRBD2. The source is a man in his 60s in good health. For the CDR3, the DNA is TGCAGTGCACTAACTAGCGAAACAGATACGCAGTATTTT. Protein product: CSALTSETDTQYF.